Shown below are 21 T cell receptor beta chains from a single sample sequenced in a study of shared clonotypes between healthy human individuals. Terminally differentiated effector memory CD45RA+ cells were left out of the naive CD8 fraction, which was CD45RO-negative and positively selected for CCR7. The table came from immunoSEQ multiplex PCR; TCRdb's copy has only in-frame clones and leaves some out. The sample records some 2.1 million clones, roughly 93% being singletons. Sequencing used naive CD8+ T cells from PBMCs. The receptor set was obtained from a man between 18 and 29 years old in good health. Some clones in this sample may be carry-over from other donors' samples.

The DNA of the CDR3 is TGTGCCAGCAGCTTAGATGGTCGGCGGGAGATGAGCTCTGGAAACACCATATATTTT. Its translation is CASSLDGRREMSSGNTIYF. The chain links TRBV7-6 to TRBJ1-3; D is uncertain. V dropped 1 base and J dropped 0 bases, with 19 bases sitting between them. The CDR3 length is 19 residues. Germline-derived CDR1 and CDR2 are SGHVS and FNYEAQ.

This chain uses TRBV10-1 with TRBJ2-5; 16 bases match TRBD2. Germline V gene data show CDR1 as WNHNN and CDR2 as SYGVQD (reference sequence). The CDR3 sequence is 20 residues long. The trim removed 9 bases at V and 5 bases at J, leaving 21 bases unmatched. CDR3 DNA sequence: TGCGCCAGGAGAAGCCTGGAGCCGGGACTAGCGGGAGGGCCGAGGGAGACCCAGTACTTC. This codes for CARRSLEPGLAGGPRETQYF.

This chain links TRBV29-1 with TRBJ2-5, with TRBD2 matching 10 bases. This CDR3 is built from 16 residues. With 2 bases clipped from V and 5 bases from J, the junction kept 11 bases outside the gene matches. CDR1 is SQVTM, CDR2 ANQGSEA, per germline. The CDR3 reads CSVERSGLADSETQYF. CDR3 sequence (DNA): TGCAGCGTTGAACGGTCAGGACTAGCGGACTCGGAGACCCAGTACTTC.

The chain links TRBV2 to TRBJ2-3; TRBD1 might be the D (5 bases). CDR3 length equals 17 residues. V lost 0 bases, J lost 2 bases, and 15 bases lay in between. Germline lookup yields CDR1 SNHLY and CDR2 FYNNEI. CDR3 region: CASSEAVAGNLTDTQYF. The CDR3 DNA sequence: TGTGCCAGCAGTGAAGCAGTCGCAGGGAACCTCACAGATACGCAGTATTTT.

V is TRBV2 and J is TRBJ2-7; D might be TRBD1 or TRBD2, each matching 5 bases. Trimming pared 6 bases from V and 7 bases from J, leaving 22 bases between. Germline-derived CDR1 and CDR2 are SNHLY and FYNNEI. The CDR3 spans 15 residues. The CDR3 reads CASRQGGTAFTEQYF. DNA of the CDR3: TGTGCCAGCAGGCAGGGTGGGACCGCCTTCACGGAGCAGTACTTC.

This clone was detected once. The chain recombines TRBV4-1 with TRBJ2-1; D is possibly TRBD2 (5 bases). Germline V lookup: CDR1 MGHRA, CDR2 YSYEKL. Trimming left V 1 base short and J 12 bases short, with 16 bases between. The CDR3 sequence is 14 residues long. The CDR3 sequence: CASSQVAIMAWQFF. In nucleotides, the CDR3 is TGCGCCAGCAGCCAAGTAGCGATCATGGCATGGCAGTTCTTC.

Comments on this clone: This sample includes further DNA sequences coding for the same CDR3. The rearrangement joins TRBV7-9 to TRBJ1-5; TRBD1 might be the D (5 bases). The CDR3 has 14 residues. The germline gives CDR1 SEHNR, CDR2 FQNEAQ (reference sequence). V was trimmed by 6 bases and J by 0 bases, leaving 9 bases between them. CDR3 sequence: CASSSQGSNQPQHF. The CDR3 DNA reads TGTGCCAGCAGTTCCCAGGGTAGCAATCAGCCCCAGCATTTT.

A single count supports this clone. The gene calls are TRBV7-3 and TRBJ1-2; the D gene is possibly TRBD1 (6 bases). V lost 0 bases, J lost 4 bases, and 12 bases lay in between. Germline loops: CDR1 SGHTA, CDR2 FQGTGA. This CDR3 has 15 residues. The CDR3 is CASSLTGGRTYGYTF. The CDR3 DNA reads TGTGCCAGCAGCTTAACCGGGGGGCGCACCTATGGCTACACCTTC.

This chain joins TRBV27 and TRBJ1-1; the match to TRBD1 covers 9 bases. The length of the CDR3 is 15 residues. The J segment lost 2 bases and the V segment lost 7 bases, leaving 8 bases of the junction unmatched. Germline V gene sequence: CDR1 MNHEY, CDR2 SMNVEV (reference sequence). The CDR3: CASIPRTGVNTEAFF. CDR3 nucleotides: TGTGCCAGCATCCCTAGGACAGGGGTTAACACTGAAGCTTTCTTT.

About this clone itself: This specimen includes other DNA sequences encoding the same CDR3. The J gene is TRBJ2-1, the V gene TRBV5-6, with TRBD2 matching over 8 bases. The CDR3 is made up of 16 amino acids. Germline lookup yields CDR1 SGHDT and CDR2 YYEEEE. V lost 0 bases and J lost 2; bases outside the gene matches: 4. In DNA, the CDR3 is TGTGCCAGCAGCTTGGCTGCTAGCGGGCCCTACAATGAGCAGTTCTTC. Translated, it gives CASSLAASGPYNEQFF.

The chain uses TRBV14 and TRBJ2-7, with a possible D match to TRBD2 (5 bases). CDR3 length equals 16 residues. V was trimmed by 2 bases and J by 4 bases, leaving 18 bases between them. Germline-derived CDR1 and CDR2 are SGHDN and FVKESK. The CDR3 DNA sequence: TGTGCCAGCAGCCAAATACGGACGGTAGCGAGGTACGAGCAGTACTTC. Its translation is CASSQIRTVARYEQYF.

This rearrangement joins TRBV11-2 to TRBJ2-7; 14 nucleotides line up with TRBD2. The CDR3 has 18 amino acids. Germline V gene data show CDR1 as SGHAT and CDR2 as FQNNGV. Trimming cost V 4 bases and J 1 base; bases outside gene matches: 9. Written as DNA, the CDR3 is TGTGCCAGCAGCTACTGGACTAGCGGGAGGATTCAGTCCTACGAGCAGTACTTC. Translated, it gives CASSYWTSGRIQSYEQYF. The complete variable domain, with remaining parts taken from reference TRBV11-2 and TRBJ2-7, reads EAGVAQSPRYKIIEKRQSVAFWCNPISGHATLYWYQQILGQGPKLLIQFQNNGVVDDSQLPKDRFSAERLKGVDSTLKIQPAKLEDSAVYLCASSYWTSGRIQSYEQYFGPGTRLTVT.

A note on this clone: This specimen includes other DNA sequences encoding the same CDR3. The chain is built from TRBV27 and TRBJ1-5; perhaps TRBD1 as D (6 bases). Trimming removed 2 bases from V and 4 bases from J, with 9 bases in between. CDR3 size: 14 residues. Germline assignment: CDR1 MNHEY and CDR2 SMNVEV (reference sequence). CDR3 sequence reads: CASSLGGANQPQHF. The CDR3 DNA follows: TGTGCCAGCAGTTTAGGGGGGGCAAATCAGCCCCAGCATTTT.

CDR3 in amino acids: CASSIYRGDVASEQYF. The CDR3 DNA is TGTGCCAGCAGCATTTACAGGGGTGATGTAGCAAGCGAGCAGTACTTC. V and J are TRBV5-6 and TRBJ2-7; 7 bases agree with TRBD1. The V segment lost 4 bases and the J segment 6 bases; nucleotides outside the gene matches: 16. This CDR3 region has 16 residues. Germline CDR1 SGHDT, CDR2 YYEEEE.

For this clone: Other DNA sequences in this specimen translate into the identical CDR3. The chain recombines TRBV11-2 with TRBJ2-7; D call uncertain. Trimming took 1 base from V and 3 from J, leaving 7 bases between them. This CDR3 has 13 amino acids. Germline V gene data show CDR1 as SGHAT and CDR2 as FQNNGV. The DNA of the CDR3 is TGTGCCAGCAGCTTAGGTGGCAGCTACGAGCAGTACTTC. This sequence encodes CASSLGGSYEQYF.

V and J are TRBV7-6 and TRBJ2-1; 12 positions match TRBD2. CDR3 length: 17 residues. J gave up 5 bases and V 0 bases, and 5 bases lay outside the gene matches. Germline V lookup: CDR1 SGHVS, CDR2 FNYEAQ. This chain's CDR3 is CASSLAGLAGENNEQFF. The CDR3 nucleotides read TGTGCCAGCAGCTTAGCGGGACTAGCGGGCGAAAACAATGAGCAGTTCTTC. Combining the CDR3 with reference TRBV7-6 and TRBJ2-1 gives the whole variable domain GAGVSQSPRYKVTKRGQDVALRCDPISGHVSLYWYRQALGQGPEFLTYFNYEAQQDKSGLPNDRFSAERPEGSISTLTIQRTEQRDSAMYRCASSLAGLAGENNEQFFGPGTRLTVL.

The rearrangement links TRBV5-8 to TRBJ2-1; perhaps TRBD1 as D (5 bases). The CDR3 loop spans 15 amino acids. Trimming stripped 6 bases from V and 0 bases from J, with 13 bases between. Germline CDR1 reads SGHTS; CDR2 reads YDEGEE. CDR3 coding DNA: TGTGCCAGCAATCTCGGACACTTCTCCTACAATGAGCAGTTCTTC. Protein product: CASNLGHFSYNEQFF.

The chain is built from TRBV7-2 and TRBJ1-3; D is uncertain. In germline, CDR1 is SGHTA, CDR2 FQGNSA. The CDR3 is 16 residues long. Trimming removed 7 bases from V and 4 bases from J, with 20 bases in between. This CDR3 reads CASTESQIAGGNTIYF. In DNA, the CDR3 is TGTGCCAGCACCGAAAGTCAGATCGCCGGGGGAAACACCATATATTTT.

J is TRBJ2-3 and V is TRBV6-1, with D maybe TRBD1 (8 bases). This CDR3 contains 16 residues. Trimming left V 3 bases short and J 2 bases short, with 15 bases between. Germline loops: CDR1 MNHNS, CDR2 SASEGT. Written as DNA, the CDR3 is TGTGCCAGCAGTGAGCCGGACAGGGACTACACAGATACGCAGTATTTT. Translation: CASSEPDRDYTDTQYF.

This clone was detected only a few times. The rearrangement links TRBV28 to TRBJ1-5, with unresolved D. CDR3 size: 14 residues. Per germline, CDR1 MDHEN and CDR2 SYDVKM. Between the trimmed V and J ends, which lost 3 bases and 1 base, there was a span of 7 bases. The CDR3 region is CASSFYSSNQPQHF. CDR3 DNA: TGTGCCAGCAGTTTTTATAGCAGCAATCAGCCCCAGCATTTT. Filled out from reference TRBV28 and TRBJ1-5, the complete variable domain reads DVKVTQSSRYLVKRTGEKVFLECVQDMDHENMFWYRQDPGLGLRLIYFSYDVKMKEKGDIPEGYSVSREKKERFSLILESASTNQTSMYLCASSFYSSNQPQHFGDGTRLSIL.

The chain links TRBV28 to TRBJ1-5; possibly TRBD1 for D (5 bases). Trimming stripped 5 bases from V and 0 bases from J, with 11 bases between. Germline CDR1 and CDR2: MDHEN and SYDVKM. This CDR3 has 15 residues. The CDR3, as DNA: TGTGCCAGCAGTGACAGTTCCCATAGCAATCAGCCCCAGCATTTT. It specifies CASSDSSHSNQPQHF.